Listed below are T cell receptor beta chains from one sample, sequenced in a study of blood T cell repertoires in COVID-19. Method: immunoSEQ multiplex PCR; TCRdb's copy keeps in-frame clones and lacks some. The repertoire holds roughly 87,000 clones, with about 82% as singletons. The sequencing sample was made of peripheral blood. The origin of the receptors is a human donor in a cohort sampled during active COVID-19. The CDR3 runs from the conserved cysteine through the conserved F or W. D genes are given only for firm matches. Clone size appears in some rows only: once, few, many, or a class for an expanded clone.

d_call	clone_size	v_call	j_call	cdr3_aa	cdr3_nt
-	-	TRBV5-4	TRBJ1-4	CASSLGATNEKLFF	TGTGCCAGCAGCTTAGGAGCAACTAATGAAAAACTGTTTTTT
-	-	TRBV6-2/TRBV6-3	TRBJ1-1	CASSYFEFRAGRTEAFF	TGTGCCAGCAGTTACTTTGAGTTCAGGGCTGGTCGCACTGAAGCTTTCTTT
TRBD1	-	TRBV7-2	TRBJ2-1	CASSLNLPRQGRNEQFF	TGTGCCAGCAGCTTAAACTTACCGCGACAGGGGAGAAATGAGCAGTTCTTC
-	once	TRBV18	TRBJ1-4	CASSPEIRANNEKLFF	TGTGCCAGCTCACCCGAGATCAGGGCAAATAATGAAAAACTGTTTTTT
-	-	TRBV3-1/TRBV3-2	TRBJ2-3	CASSQEVLGRGQGTDTQYF	TGTGCCAGCAGCCAAGAGGTACTCGGGCGGGGGCAGGGCACAGATACGCAGTATTTT
TRBD2	once	TRBV6-2/TRBV6-3	TRBJ2-7	CASSDGGLAFPDEQYF	TGTGCCAGCAGCGACGGGGGACTAGCGTTTCCCGACGAGCAGTACTTC
-	-	TRBV5-6	TRBJ1-2	CASSSMGLNNYGYTF	TGTGCCAGCAGTTCGATGGGACTGAATAACTATGGCTACACCTTC
-	-	TRBV5-1	TRBJ1-6	CASSVAQENSPLHF	TGCGCCAGCAGCGTGGCGCAAGAGAACTCACCCCTCCACTTT
-	-	TRBV20-1	TRBJ2-5	CSAGREETQYF	TGCAGCGCGGGGCGTGAAGAGACCCAGTACTTC
-	-	TRBV6-5	TRBJ2-7	CASRGLLEQYF	TGTGCCAGCCGGGGTTTGTTAGAGCAGTACTTC
TRBD1	-	TRBV11-3	TRBJ2-5	CASSLGTGGQETQYF	TGTGCCAGCAGCTTAGGCACAGGGGGCCAAGAGACCCAGTACTTC
TRBD2	once	TRBV7-2	TRBJ2-5	CASGRLAGGLKAETQYF	TGTGCCAGCGGGAGACTAGCGGGGGGACTAAAGGCGGAAACCCAGTACTTC
-	-	TRBV19	TRBJ2-5	CASSPNWANQETQYF	TGTGCCAGTAGCCCCAATTGGGCTAACCAAGAGACCCAGTACTTC
TRBD1	once	TRBV6-2/TRBV6-3	TRBJ2-7	CASSNGQGTYEQYF	TGTGCCAGCAGTAACGGACAGGGGACCTACGAGCAGTACTTC
TRBD2	-	TRBV7-3	TRBJ2-3	CASSAGLAGVLDTQYF	TGTGCCAGCAGCGCGGGACTAGCGGGAGTATTGGATACGCAGTATTTT
-	-	TRBV7-9	TRBJ1-4	CASSFGRDPQKLFF	TGTGCCAGCAGCTTCGGGAGGGACCCCCAGAAACTGTTTTTT
-	once	TRBV23-1	TRBJ2-1	CASSHGSGEVYNEQFF	TGCGCCAGCAGTCATGGTAGCGGTGAAGTTTACAATGAGCAGTTCTTC
TRBD1	-	TRBV7-9	TRBJ2-2	CASSPGGMNTGELFF	TGTGCCAGCTCCCCAGGGGGTATGAACACCGGGGAGCTGTTTTTT
TRBD1	-	TRBV6-2/TRBV6-3	TRBJ2-5	CASSYGGQGGGYETQYF	TGTGCCAGCAGTTACGGGGGACAGGGGGGCGGGTACGAGACCCAGTACTTC
-	-	TRBV5-8	TRBJ2-1	CASSLDGSSYNEQFF	TGTGCCAGCAGCTTAGACGGGAGCTCCTACAATGAGCAGTTCTTC
-	-	TRBV3-1/TRBV3-2	TRBJ2-6	CASSGQYSGANVLTF	TGTGCCAGCAGCGGACAGTACTCTGGGGCCAACGTCCTGACTTTC
-	few	TRBV10-1	TRBJ2-5	CASSEFSPGTQYF	TGCGCCAGCAGTGAGTTCTCCCCCGGGACCCAGTACTTC
-	-	TRBV5-1	TRBJ1-1	CASSLDGDEAFF	TGCGCCAGCAGCTTGGATGGAGACGAAGCTTTCTTT
TRBD1	-	TRBV5-1	TRBJ2-3	CASSFDRGVADTQYF	TGCGCCAGCAGCTTCGACAGGGGGGTCGCAGATACGCAGTATTTT
TRBD1	-	TRBV7-2	TRBJ2-7	CASSIPQGAEQYF	TGTGCCAGCAGCATACCCCAGGGGGCCGAGCAGTACTTC
TRBD2	-	TRBV3-1/TRBV3-2	TRBJ2-3	CASSLAPALGGDTQYF	TGTGCCAGCAGCCTTGCTCCGGCGCTCGGGGGGGATACGCAGTATTTT
-	-	TRBV5-5	TRBJ2-2	CASSLRTGPIGTGELFF	TGTGCCAGCAGCTTACGTACAGGGCCGATCGGCACCGGGGAGCTGTTTTTT
TRBD2	-	TRBV5-1	TRBJ2-1	CASSYQLAGVYNEQFF	TGCGCCAGCAGCTATCAACTAGCGGGGGTTTACAATGAGCAGTTCTTC
TRBD1	-	TRBV7-2	TRBJ2-3	CASSARQGTTDTQYF	TGTGCCAGCAGCGCAAGACAGGGCACCACAGATACGCAGTATTTT
TRBD1	-	TRBV6-5	TRBJ1-4	CASSYETGVDEKLFF	TGTGCCAGCAGTTACGAGACAGGGGTAGATGAAAAACTGTTTTTT
-	-	TRBV5-1	TRBJ2-1	CASSLGLVDNEQFF	TGCGCCAGCAGCCTGGGACTTGTGGACAATGAGCAGTTCTTC
-	-	TRBV2	TRBJ1-4	CASTGDGEKLFF	TGTGCCAGCACGGGGGATGGTGAAAAACTGTTTTTT
TRBD1	-	TRBV7-9	TRBJ2-7	CASSIWDRVDPYEQYF	TGTGCCAGCAGCATTTGGGACAGGGTGGACCCCTACGAGCAGTACTTC
TRBD1	-	TRBV10-3	TRBJ2-7	CATGQGAYGQYF	TGTGCCACAGGACAGGGGGCTTATGGGCAGTACTTC
-	-	TRBV10-3	TRBJ1-2	CAISETGTQYGYTF	TGTGCCATCAGTGAGACCGGGACACAATATGGCTACACCTTC
-	-	TRBV5-1	TRBJ2-2	CASSLGHLNTGELFF	TGCGCCAGCAGCTTGGGACATCTCAACACCGGGGAGCTGTTTTTT
-	-	TRBV29-1	TRBJ2-5	CSVDSSQETQYF	TGCAGCGTGGACAGCTCCCAAGAGACCCAGTACTTC
-	-	TRBV12-3/TRBV12-4	TRBJ1-5	CASSPGGRPQHF	TGTGCCAGCAGCCCCGGGGGGAGGCCCCAGCATTTT
-	-	TRBV7-2	TRBJ1-2	CASTPGPGRNYGYTF	TGTGCCAGCACCCCTGGTCCAGGCAGAAACTATGGCTACACCTTC
-	-	TRBV5-1	TRBJ2-5	CASSPSGETQYF	TGCGCCAGCAGCCCTTCCGGGGAGACCCAGTACTTC
-	-	TRBV6-5	TRBJ2-7	CASSYSSLPYEQYF	TGTGCCAGCAGTTACTCGAGTCTACCTTACGAGCAGTACTTC
-	-	TRBV5-6	TRBJ2-7	CASSFGGIRGEQYF	TGTGCCAGCAGCTTCGGGGGAATACGAGGCGAGCAGTACTTC
TRBD1	-	TRBV7-2	TRBJ2-7	CASSLRGRGLYEQYF	TGTGCCAGCAGCCTTAGAGGCAGGGGGCTTTACGAGCAGTACTTC